This is a list of T cell receptor beta chains from one sample in a study of T cell repertoires in cytomegalovirus infection. TCRdb re-called the reads with MiXCR, one entry per CDR3 protein. The repertoire holds hundreds of thousands of distinct CDR3 sequences, with roughly 31% as singletons. These receptors are not linked to any known antigen. The sample in question was cultured CD8+ T cells from PBMCs, obtained from culture after CMV antigen stimulation. The receptors stem from a human donor in good health (CMV status not recorded). Some clones in this sample may be carry-over from other donors' samples. CDR3s include the opening cysteine and the closing phenylalanine or tryptophan. Clone size is given for some rows only: seen once, a few or many times, or a class if the clone is expanded.

>.|TRBJ1-1|TRBV10-2
CASRSRDRGKGGTEAFF
>.|TRBJ2-7|TRBV4-1
CASSHLGLDEQYF
>few|TRBJ1-4|TRBV3-1
CASSLRTEYNEKLFF
>.|TRBJ2-1|TRBV6-1
CASSVAGGLNNEQFF
>few|TRBJ2-2|TRBV12-3/TRBV12-4
CASSLVAGGELFF
>many|TRBJ2-7|TRBV7-9
CASSFPQGLSEQYF
>few|TRBJ2-3|TRBV4-1
CASSHPKNARPGVREDTDTQYF
>.|TRBJ1-1|TRBV7-6
CASRAGGRTTEAFF
>.|TRBJ2-2|TRBV19
CASSVVQENTGELFF
>few|TRBJ1-5|TRBV4-2
CASSQDRVDRQPQHF
>.|TRBJ1-4|TRBV19
CASSADTGANEKLFF
>few|TRBJ2-5|TRBV6-2/TRBV6-3
CASRPGPPETQYF